These 32 T cell receptor beta chains share one sample of origin, sequenced in a study of a mutant IDH1 vaccine in newly diagnosed glioma. Data came from immunoSEQ multiplex PCR; TCRdb stores just in-frame clones and leaves some out. Of around 30,000 clones listed, 75% to 90% are singletons. Sample time point: week 23, last vaccination. Doses comprised 300 ug of mutant IDH1 20-mer peptide each, plus topical imiquimod. These receptors' targets are unknown. The sample consisted of PBMCs, taken from a glioma patient whose treatment included an IDH1 peptide vaccine. These receptors all come from a young woman with glioma.

This clone occurred once. The chain employs TRBV6-5 and TRBJ2-4, with D possibly called TRBD1 or TRBD2 (5 bases each). The CDR3 totals 14 residues. The germline CDR1 and CDR2 sequences are MNHEY and SVGAGI. V was trimmed by 6 bases and J by 0 bases, leaving 9 bases between them. As DNA, the CDR3 is TGTGCCAGCAGCCAGAGGGGAGCCAAAAACATTCAGTACTTC. It yields the protein CASSQRGAKNIQYF.

The rearrangement joins TRBV7-9 to TRBJ1-2; D uncertain. CDR1 is SEHNR, CDR2 FQNEAQ, per germline (reference sequence). V lost 5 bases to trimming and J lost 5 bases, with 12 bases between them. This CDR3 is 13 amino acids long. The CDR3 coding sequence is TGTGCCAGCAGCCCGGGATGGAATTATGGCTACACCTTC. This gives the protein CASSPGWNYGYTF.

The gene calls are TRBV7-6 and TRBJ2-1, with 10 bases lining up with TRBD1. V was pared by 4 bases and J by 7 bases, with 4 bases of the junction left unmatched. From germline, CDR1 is SGHVS and CDR2 FNYEAQ. This CDR3 spans 14 amino acids. CDR3 in DNA: TGTGCCAGCAGCTCGAGGACAGGGGGGAATGAGCAGTTCTTC. Translating gives CASSSRTGGNEQFF.

The rearrangement uses TRBV5-4 and TRBJ1-2, with 9 bases matching TRBD1. This CDR3 region has 13 residues. Germline CDR1 SGHNT, CDR2 YYREEE (reference sequence). With 2 bases clipped from V and 4 bases from J, the junction kept 0 bases outside the gene matches. This CDR3 is CASSLQGAYGYTF. The CDR3 DNA is TGTGCCAGCAGCTTACAGGGGGCCTATGGCTACACCTTC.

This clone occurred a few times. Other DNA sequences in the sample encode the same CDR3. The chain couples TRBV19 to TRBJ1-1; a possible D gene is TRBD1 (5 bases). V lost 3 bases, J lost 1 base, and 9 bases lay in between. The CDR3 is made up of 14 amino acids. Germline loops: CDR1 LNHDA, CDR2 SQIVND (reference sequence). The CDR3 nucleotides are TGTGCCAGTAGTATCGGGACGGCGAACACTGAAGCTTTCTTT. Its translation: CASSIGTANTEAFF.

The chain joins TRBV5-5 to TRBJ1-1; unclear D gene. V was trimmed by 4 bases and J by 4 bases, leaving 8 bases between them. Germline V gene lookup returns CDR1 SGHKS and CDR2 YYEKEE (reference sequence). The CDR3 has 12 amino acids. CDR3 residues: CASSNFGTEAFF. The CDR3 DNA reads TGTGCCAGCAGCAACTTTGGCACTGAAGCTTTCTTT.

This clone was seen more than once but under ten times. The chain links TRBV6-1 to TRBJ1-5; 7 bases line up with TRBD1. The CDR3 covers 15 residues. Germline assignment: CDR1 MNHNS and CDR2 SASEGT. V trimming: 5 bases; J trimming: 0 bases; junction bases outside the gene matches: 4. The DNA for the CDR3 is TGTGCCAGCAGTCTTGGGACAGCTAGCAATCAGCCCCAGCATTTT. This sequence encodes CASSLGTASNQPQHF.

V gene TRBV28 combines with J gene TRBJ1-1; D not resolved. V gave up 5 bases and J gave up 3 bases, with 13 bases separating them. Germline V gives CDR1 MDHEN, CDR2 SYDVKM. The CDR3 sequence is 14 residues long. CDR3 sequence: CASSPTNGYTEAFF. CDR3 coding DNA: TGTGCCAGCAGTCCCACTAATGGTTACACTGAAGCTTTCTTT.

J is TRBJ2-2 and V is TRBV11-1; D remains ambiguous. Germline V lookup: CDR1 SGHAT, CDR2 FQDESV (reference sequence). Trimming took off 6 bases at V and 4 bases at J, with 9 bases between the two ends. The CDR3 is 13 amino acids. The CDR3 region is CASSLDPTGELFF. The CDR3 coding sequence is TGTGCCAGCAGTCTCGACCCCACCGGGGAGCTGTTTTTT.

The chain carries TRBV7-9 and TRBJ1-1; D is undetermined. Looked up from germline, CDR1 is SEHNR and CDR2 is FQNEAQ (reference sequence). The CDR3 spans 14 residues. Trimming removed 0 bases from V and 0 bases from J, with 5 bases in between. CDR3 DNA sequence: TGTGCCAGCAGCTTAGCAGGGTTGAACACTGAAGCTTTCTTT. This gives the protein CASSLAGLNTEAFF. The complete variable domain, with remaining parts taken from reference TRBV7-9 and TRBJ1-1, reads DTGVSQNPRHKITKRGQNVTFRCDPISEHNRLYWYRQTLGQGPEFLTYFQNEAQLEKSRLLSDRFSAERPKGSFSTLEIQRTEQGDSAMYLCASSLAGLNTEAFFGQGTRLTVV.

This clone was counted a few times. The chain is built from TRBV13 and TRBJ1-4; the D gene is possibly TRBD1 (6 bases). Trimming stripped 6 bases from V and 3 bases from J, with 14 bases between. This CDR3 region has 15 residues. CDR1 is PRHDT and CDR2 is FYEKMQ in the germline V gene (reference sequence). The CDR3 DNA reads as TGTGCCAGCAGGTTACGGGGGCTTGCTAATGAAAAACTGTTTTTT. The encoded protein is CASRLRGLANEKLFF.

The J gene is TRBJ2-3, the V gene TRBV6-6, with D hard to call. The V end was cut by 0 bases, the J end by 0 bases, with 4 bases between. Germline CDR1 is MNHNY and CDR2 is SVGAGI (reference sequence). This CDR3 comprises 14 residues. The CDR3 sequence is CASSYSDSTDTQYF. In DNA, the CDR3 is TGTGCCAGCAGTTACTCGGATAGCACAGATACGCAGTATTTT.

The chain couples TRBV7-8 to TRBJ2-7; TRBD1 or TRBD2 may be the D gene (6 bases each). Per germline, CDR1 SGHVS and CDR2 FQNEAQ. The V end was cut by 5 bases, the J end by 2 bases, with 16 bases between. The CDR3 runs to 15 residues. CDR3 amino acids: CASSRGRGPAYEQYF. The CDR3 region has the DNA TGTGCCAGCAGCCGAGGTCGGGGGCCGGCCTACGAGCAGTACTTC.

V is TRBV5-1 and J is TRBJ2-3, with 8 bases lining up with TRBD2. The V and J ends lost 4 bases and 4 bases, in that order; junction bases with no gene match: 5. The CDR3 spans 14 residues. Germline V gene sequence: CDR1 SGHRS, CDR2 YFSETQ. CDR3 in amino acids: CASSLGLAPDTQYF. The CDR3 DNA follows: TGCGCCAGCAGCCTCGGACTAGCTCCAGATACGCAGTATTTT.

The rearrangement uses TRBV5-1 and TRBJ2-5; 10 positions agree with TRBD1. The CDR3 contains 13 residues. Germline V gene lookup returns CDR1 SGHRS and CDR2 YFSETQ. J gave up 5 bases and V 3 bases, and 1 base lay outside the gene matches. The CDR3 spells CASSWGQGETQYF. DNA of the CDR3: TGCGCCAGCAGCTGGGGACAGGGGGAGACCCAGTACTTC.

This sequence joins TRBV25-1 and TRBJ2-7; 7 bases are a match to TRBD1. This CDR3 has 14 residues. The J segment lost 3 bases and the V segment lost 1 base, leaving 3 bases of the junction unmatched. CDR1 is MGHDK and CDR2 is SYGVNS in the germline V gene. The CDR3 region has the DNA TGTGCCAGCAGTGAATTCGGGACAGACTACGAGCAGTACTTC. Its translation is CASSEFGTDYEQYF.

The chain employs TRBV5-5 and TRBJ2-7; a weak D match, TRBD1 (6 bases). V was pared by 1 base and J by 2 bases, with 16 bases between. Germline V lookup: CDR1 SGHKS, CDR2 YYEKEE (reference sequence). The CDR3 is 16 residues long. CDR3 sequence reads: CASSLHLAGVAYEQYF. Here the CDR3 DNA reads TGTGCCAGCAGCTTGCATCTGGCAGGGGTAGCCTACGAGCAGTACTTC.

The chain employs TRBV4-1 and TRBJ1-5; no clear D gene. V lost 1 base to trimming and J lost 2 bases, with 12 bases between them. The CDR3 runs to 16 residues. Germline-derived CDR1 and CDR2 are MGHRA and YSYEKL. The CDR3 loop reads CASSQVGISGNQPQHF. CDR3 bases: TGCGCCAGCAGCCAAGTTGGGATTTCGGGCAATCAGCCCCAGCATTTT.

CDR3 DNA: TGTGCCAGCAGTTACTCGTCTCAGGGAGAAAAACTGTTTTTT. It translates to CASSYSSQGEKLFF. The chain has TRBV6-5 and TRBJ1-4; D possibly corresponds to TRBD1 (5 bases). V was pared by 0 bases and J by 8 bases, with 10 bases between. The germline gives CDR1 MNHEY, CDR2 SVGAGI. The CDR3 totals 14 residues.

The chain has TRBV25-1 and TRBJ1-5; the D is unclear. The CDR3 totals 13 residues. Trimming took off 8 bases at V and 0 bases at J, with 8 bases between the two ends. Germline V lookup: CDR1 MGHDK, CDR2 SYGVNS. CDR3: CASSSDSNQPQHF. The CDR3 coding sequence is TGTGCCAGCTCCAGCGATAGCAATCAGCCCCAGCATTTT. The whole variable domain, filled in from reference TRBV25-1 and TRBJ1-5, reads EADIYQTPRYLVIGTGKKITLECSQTMGHDKMYWYQQDPGMELHLIHYSYGVNSTEKGDLSSESTVSRIRTEHFPLTLESARPSHTSQYLCASSSDSNQPQHFGDGTRLSIL.

V is TRBV10-1 and J is TRBJ2-1; unclear D gene. Germline V gene sequence: CDR1 WNHNN, CDR2 SYGVQD (reference sequence). The germline V and J ends were trimmed by 6 bases and 8 bases, with 5 bases remaining between them. The CDR3 runs 10 residues. CDR3 protein: CASRNDEQFF. CDR3 sequence (DNA): TGCGCCAGCAGAAATGATGAGCAGTTCTTC.

The V gene is TRBV5-1, the J gene TRBJ1-2, with a possible D match to TRBD1 (5 bases). The CDR3 runs to 15 residues. CDR1 and CDR2 (germline): SGHRS, YFSETQ. V lost 1 base to trimming and J lost 3 bases, with 13 bases between them. CDR3 amino acids: CASSLPTARDYGYTF. CDR3 nucleotides: TGCGCCAGCAGCTTGCCCACCGCCAGGGACTATGGCTACACCTTC.

V usage is TRBV5-4 and J usage is TRBJ1-4, with D tentatively TRBD1 (5 bases). Between the trimmed V and J ends, which lost 4 bases and 1 base, there was a span of 8 bases. This CDR3 is 14 amino acids long. The germline V gene encodes CDR1 SGHNT and CDR2 YYREEE (reference sequence). This chain's CDR3 is CASSGGLTNEKLFF. CDR3 DNA: TGTGCCAGCAGCGGGGGATTAACTAATGAAAAACTGTTTTTT.

The rearrangement links TRBV5-1 to TRBJ2-4, with 9 bases that match TRBD2. CDR1 is SGHRS, CDR2 YFSETQ, per germline. With V trimmed by 5 bases and J by 7 bases, 10 bases remained unmatched. CDR3 size: 15 residues. The CDR3: CASRPSGGFSNIQYF. The DNA of the CDR3 is TGCGCCAGCAGACCAAGCGGGGGGTTCTCGAACATTCAGTACTTC.

V usage is TRBV27 and J usage is TRBJ2-7, with TRBD2 matching 11 bases. Germline lookup yields CDR1 MNHEY and CDR2 SMNVEV (reference sequence). V gave up 5 bases and J gave up 3 bases; unmatched junction bases: 15. The CDR3 is made up of 18 amino acids. The CDR3, as DNA: TGTGCCAGCAGTCCACTCCCACCATCCGGGACTAGCGGCTACGAGCAGTACTTC. This sequence encodes CASSPLPPSGTSGYEQYF.

The genes are TRBV7-8 and TRBJ2-7; D is uncertain. Trimming took off 5 bases at V and 2 bases at J, with 13 bases between the two ends. Germline V gene sequence: CDR1 SGHVS, CDR2 FQNEAQ. The CDR3 spans 14 residues. The DNA for the CDR3 is TGTGCCAGCAGCGTAGACGACGGCGCCTACGAGCAGTACTTC. Its protein product is CASSVDDGAYEQYF.

The CDR3 bases are TGCGCCAGCAGCCAAGACGAGATGGGGGCCGAAATCTCTCCCCACAATGAGCAGTTCTTC. Translated, it gives CASSQDEMGAEISPHNEQFF. This rearrangement joins TRBV4-3 to TRBJ2-1, with D tentatively TRBD1 (6 bases). V gave up 0 bases and J gave up 5 bases, with 26 bases separating them. The CDR3 has 20 amino acids. The germline V gene has CDR1 LGHNA and CDR2 YSLEER.

The chain combines TRBV5-1 with TRBJ1-1; D possibly corresponds to TRBD1 (6 bases). This CDR3 has 14 amino acids. V dropped 1 base and J dropped 5 bases, with 12 bases sitting between them. The germline gives CDR1 SGHRS, CDR2 YFSETQ. CDR3 loop: CASSLMGGGTEAFF. In DNA form, the CDR3 reads TGCGCCAGCAGCTTGATGGGGGGCGGAACTGAAGCTTTCTTT.

This clone was detected once. This chain links TRBV6-5 with TRBJ1-3, with TRBD1 matching over 7 bases. From germline, CDR1 is MNHEY and CDR2 SVGAGI. The CDR3 spans 15 residues. V gave up 4 bases and J gave up 2 bases; unmatched junction bases: 5. In DNA, the CDR3 is TGTGCCAGCAGTTCCCCTGACAGGGCTGGAAACACCATATATTTT. This encodes CASSSPDRAGNTIYF.

The chain has TRBV30 and TRBJ1-4; TRBD1 aligns across 8 bases. V was pared by 3 bases and J by 4 bases, with 4 bases of the junction left unmatched. CDR3 length equals 14 residues. CDR1 GTSNPN and CDR2 SVGIG come from the germline V gene (reference sequence). The CDR3 region is CAWSQGAGNEKLFF. CDR3 bases: TGTGCCTGGAGCCAGGGGGCGGGTAATGAAAAACTGTTTTTT.

The gene calls are TRBV11-3 and TRBJ1-6; TRBD1 matches 8 bases. Per germline, CDR1 SGHNT and CDR2 YENEEA. Unmatched junction bases numbered 9, after V lost 5 bases and J lost 6 bases. The CDR3 consists of 16 residues. Written as DNA, the CDR3 is TGTGCCAGCAGCCAATCGACAGGGGATCGTAATTCACCCCTCCACTTT. It codes for CASSQSTGDRNSPLHF.

This clone was found a few times. V and J are TRBV30 and TRBJ1-1, with D unresolved. The ends were cut back, 2 bases at V and 0 bases at J, with 10 bases in the middle. The CDR3 spans 14 residues. The germline V gene has CDR1 GTSNPN and CDR2 SVGIG (reference sequence). The CDR3 here is CAWSSTRMNTEAFF. The CDR3 nucleotides are TGTGCCTGGAGTTCGACACGTATGAACACTGAAGCTTTCTTT.